A selection of T cell receptor beta chains follows, all from one sample in a study of immune heterogeneity within non-small cell lung tumors. TCRdb reanalysed the multiplex PCR reads using MiXCR and keeps one entry per CDR3 protein. Among some 10,000 distinct CDR3 sequences, roughly 26% were seen once, and the ten largest hold roughly 13%. The source material was lung tumor tissue. These receptors originate from a man in his fifties or sixties with non-small cell lung cancer. Each CDR3 is given with its conserved first and last residue. Fields, in order: clone size, J gene, D gene, V gene, CDR3 DNA, CDR3 protein. The D gene is left open where the match is weak. Size tells how often a clone was seen (once, few, many) or the class of an expanded clone, and some rows leave it out.

few | TRBJ2-2 | - | TRBV29-1 | TGCAGCGTCAGGCATAAGACAGACACCGGGGAGCTGTTTTTT | CSVRHKTDTGELFF
- | TRBJ2-4 | TRBD1 | TRBV2 | TGTGCCAGCATACCTGGGACAGGGAGCAAAAACATTCAGTACTTC | CASIPGTGSKNIQYF
- | TRBJ1-2 | TRBD1 | TRBV25-1 | TGTGCCACCACTCCGGCAGGGGGCGACTATGGCTACACCTTC | CATTPAGGDYGYTF
- | TRBJ2-7 | - | TRBV5-1 | TGCGCCAGCAGCTTGACAGGGTCTCCCCAGTATTACGAGCAGTACTTC | CASSLTGSPQYYEQYF
- | TRBJ1-1 | - | TRBV9 | TGTGCCAGCAGCGTAGCTGAGGGTTTGGGACCCCGCGGAGAAGCTTTCTTT | CASSVAEGLGPRGEAFF
once | TRBJ2-1 | - | TRBV19 | TGTGCCAGTAGGGGAAGGGGGTGGTCCTACAATGAGAAGTTCTTC | CASRGRGWSYNEKFF
many | TRBJ2-1 | TRBD2 | TRBV12-3/TRBV12-4 | TGTGCCAGCAGTCAAAGCGGGGGGTTCTCCTACAATGAGCAGTTCTTC | CASSQSGGFSYNEQFF
- | TRBJ1-4 | - | TRBV5-1 | TGCGCCAGCAGCTTGGGGGCGTCTGGGGGCTCAACGGGAAAACTGTTTTTT | CASSLGASGGSTGKLFF
medium-sized | TRBJ2-3 | - | TRBV6-4 | TGTGCCAGCAGTGTGGGGGGCGAGACAGATACGCAGTATTTT | CASSVGGETDTQYF
many | TRBJ2-1 | TRBD2 | TRBV6-1 | TGTGCCAGCAGTTATCTAGCGGGGGGGCCCAATGAGCAGTTCTTC | CASSYLAGGPNEQFF
medium-sized | TRBJ2-1 | - | TRBV6-1 | TGTGCCAGCAGCCTAACCACAGGGTATGACGAGCAGTTCTTC | CASSLTTGYDEQFF
- | TRBJ2-7 | - | TRBV6-2/TRBV6-3 | TGTGCCAGCAGTCACGAGGTGGGCTCCTACGAGCAGTACTTC | CASSHEVGSYEQYF
- | TRBJ1-1 | - | TRBV20-1 | TGCAGTGCTAGAGTCCAGGGTGGGACTGAAGCTTTCTTT | CSARVQGGTEAFF
many | TRBJ1-2 | - | TRBV5-1 | TGCGCCAGCAGCCCCGGGTATCTGGACAAAGCTAACTATGGCTACACCTTC | CASSPGYLDKANYGYTF
medium-sized | TRBJ2-3 | TRBD1 | TRBV7-7 | TGTGCCAGCAGCTCGACAGGGGCCCCCACAGATACGCAGTATTTT | CASSSTGAPTDTQYF
many | TRBJ1-6 | - | TRBV3-1 | TGTGCCAGCAGCCAAGCACAGGGAGCTTATTCACCCCTCCACTTT | CASSQAQGAYSPLHF
many | TRBJ2-3 | TRBD2 | TRBV28 | TGTGCCAGCAGTCCCCACGGACTAGCGGGGGGGCCGGGGACAGATACGCAGTATTTT | CASSPHGLAGGPGTDTQYF
many | TRBJ1-5 | - | TRBV7-8 | TGTGCCAGCAGCCCCCAGGGGAATAGCAATCAGCCCCAGCATTTT | CASSPQGNSNQPQHF
- | TRBJ1-2 | TRBD1 | TRBV4-1 | TGCGCCAGCAGCCAGCCGGGACAGCTATACCACGGCTACACCTTC | CASSQPGQLYHGYTF
medium-sized | TRBJ2-2 | TRBD2 | TRBV6-5 | TGTGCCAGCAGTTACTCCGGACTAGCGGGGCAGAACACCGGGGAGCTGTTTTTT | CASSYSGLAGQNTGELFF
- | TRBJ2-5 | TRBD1 | TRBV2 | TGTGCCAGCACTATGGGACAGGGGCAAGAGACCCAGTACTTC | CASTMGQGQETQYF
medium-sized | TRBJ1-2 | TRBD1 | TRBV18 | TGTGCCAGCTCACTTCAGGGGGACTATGGCTACACCTTC | CASSLQGDYGYTF
- | TRBJ1-1 | - | TRBV28 | TGTGCCAGCAGCCCCAACTCAGGGCCTGAAGCTTTCTTT | CASSPNSGPEAFF
many | TRBJ1-5 | - | TRBV28 | TGTGCCAGCAGTTACCTGCTAGTCCAGTATAGCAATCAGCCCCAGCATTTT | CASSYLLVQYSNQPQHF
- | TRBJ1-2 | - | TRBV7-3 | TGTGCCAGCAGCTTACAAGGGGACAAGGATGGCTACACCTTC | CASSLQGDKDGYTF
many | TRBJ1-4 | - | TRBV15 | TGTGCCACCAGCAGCCATCAGGGTTTGACTAATGAAAAACTGTTTTTT | CATSSHQGLTNEKLFF
many | TRBJ1-6 | TRBD1 | TRBV2 | TGTGCCAGCATCCTCGGACAGGGGGGTAATTCACCCCTCCACTTT | CASILGQGGNSPLHF
medium-sized | TRBJ1-3 | - | TRBV5-4 | TGTGCAGAGCACGACCCGGGGGGCCCTGGAAACACCATATATTTT | CAEHDPGGPGNTIYF
few | TRBJ2-1 | TRBD1 | TRBV29-1 | TGCAGCGTGTCCACAGGGGTCGGGACCTACAATGAGCAGTTCTTC | CSVSTGVGTYNEQFF
- | TRBJ2-3 | TRBD2 | TRBV10-3 | TGTGCCACTCTAGCGGGAGTGGCAGATACGCAGTATTTT | CATLAGVADTQYF
many | TRBJ2-7 | - | TRBV3-1 | TGTGCCAGCAGCCAAGATGTGGGCTATGAGCAGTACTTC | CASSQDVGYEQYF
- | TRBJ2-3 | - | TRBV2 | TGTGCCGGGGCGGGGGCGGGAGATGCGCAGTATTTT | CAGAGAGDAQYF
- | TRBJ1-1 | TRBD1 | TRBV3-1 | TGTGCCAGCAGCCAAGGGTTTCGGGACAGGGGCTCTGAAGCTTTCTTT | CASSQGFRDRGSEAFF
- | TRBJ2-1 | TRBD2 | TRBV5-1 | TGCGCCAGCAGCCGGACTAGCGGGAGCAATGAGCAGTTCTTC | CASSRTSGSNEQFF
medium-sized | TRBJ2-1 | - | TRBV6-1 | TGTGCCAGCAGTGAAGGTCAGATTGAGCAGTTCTTC | CASSEGQIEQFF
- | TRBJ2-7 | - | TRBV10-2 | TGCGCCAGCACACTCGGGGGACTTGGCGAGCAGTACTTC | CASTLGGLGEQYF
many | TRBJ1-5 | - | TRBV19 | TGTGCCAGTACGCGAGGGGTAGCGAATCAGCCCCAGCATTTT | CASTRGVANQPQHF
- | TRBJ1-1 | - | TRBV24-1 | TGTGCCACTAAAGCCAGGGAGAACACTGAAGCTTTCTTT | CATKARENTEAFF
- | TRBJ2-1 | TRBD1 | TRBV5-1 | TGCGCCAGCAGTATAGAAACAGGGGGCTACAATGAGCAGTTCTTC | CASSIETGGYNEQFF
many | TRBJ1-2 | TRBD1 | TRBV3-1 | TGTGCCAGCAGCCAAGATGTTGGCAGGGGGGGCTACACCTTC | CASSQDVGRGGYTF
- | TRBJ2-6 | - | TRBV10-3 | TGTGCCATCAGTGAGTCGATGGCTGGGGCCAACGTCCCGACTTTC | CAISESMAGANVPTF
- | TRBJ2-5 | - | TRBV6-1 | TGCGCCAGCAGTGAGGACTATCAAGGGACCCAGTACTTC | CASSEDYQGTQYF
- | TRBJ2-5 | TRBD2 | TRBV12-3/TRBV12-4 | TGTGCCAGCCACCGAGCGGGGAGGGAGACCCAGTACTTC | CASHRAGRETQYF
- | TRBJ1-1 | - | TRBV5-5 | TGTGCCAGCAGCTTGGTACCCCATTTAAGGGACACTGAAGCTTTCTTT | CASSLVPHLRDTEAFF
many | TRBJ2-7 | - | TRBV6-1 | TGTGCCAGCAGCCACGACAGCCCCTTGGGGGAGCAGTACTTC | CASSHDSPLGEQYF
once | TRBJ2-2 | - | TRBV20-1 | TGCAGTGCTAGCTGGGGCAGGAACACCGGGGAGCTGTTTTTT | CSASWGRNTGELFF
medium-sized | TRBJ2-7 | TRBD1 | TRBV6-1 | TGTGCCAGCAGCTCCCTCGAGACAGGGTCCTACGAGCAGTACTTC | CASSSLETGSYEQYF
many | TRBJ2-4 | - | TRBV27 | TGTGCCAGCAGTCTTACAAGTACGGGCCACATTCAGTACTTC | CASSLTSTGHIQYF
many | TRBJ2-4 | - | TRBV29-1 | TGCAGCGTTGGCGAGGGATCAAACATTCAGTACTTC | CSVGEGSNIQYF
- | TRBJ2-7 | - | TRBV28 | TGTGCCAGCAGTTCCTGGGGCGGTCCATCCTACGAGAAGTACTTC | CASSSWGGPSYEKYF
many | TRBJ2-1 | TRBD1 | TRBV7-9 | TGTGCCAGCAGCGGCAGGGACAGCACCTACAATGAGCAGTTCTTC | CASSGRDSTYNEQFF
few | TRBJ1-5 | - | TRBV5-1 | TGCGCCAGCAGCTTGCGAGGCGGCGGCAATCAGCCCCAGCATTTT | CASSLRGGGNQPQHF
few | TRBJ2-1 | - | TRBV29-1 | TGCAGCGTCTATTATACCGCAGGGTGGGCCTCCTACAATGAGCAGTTCTTC | CSVYYTAGWASYNEQFF
few | TRBJ2-1 | TRBD2 | TRBV5-1 | TGCGCCAGCAGCTTATACGGGGGGAGATCCTACAATGAGCAGTTCTTC | CASSLYGGRSYNEQFF
- | TRBJ1-5 | - | TRBV30 | TGTGCCTGGAGTTTCAGGACTCCCAATCAGCCCCAGCATTTT | CAWSFRTPNQPQHF